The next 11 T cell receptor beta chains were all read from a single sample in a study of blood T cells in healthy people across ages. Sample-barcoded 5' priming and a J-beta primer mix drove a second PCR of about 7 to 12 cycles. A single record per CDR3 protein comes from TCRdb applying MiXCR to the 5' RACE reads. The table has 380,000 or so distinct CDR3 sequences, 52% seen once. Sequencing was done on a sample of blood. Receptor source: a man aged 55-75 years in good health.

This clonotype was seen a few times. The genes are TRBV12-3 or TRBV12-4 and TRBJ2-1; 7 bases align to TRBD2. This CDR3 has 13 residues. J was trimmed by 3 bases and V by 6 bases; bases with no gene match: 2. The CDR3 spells CASSGTNYNEQFF. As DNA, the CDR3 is TGTGCCAGCAGCGGGACTAACTACAATGAGCAGTTCTTC.

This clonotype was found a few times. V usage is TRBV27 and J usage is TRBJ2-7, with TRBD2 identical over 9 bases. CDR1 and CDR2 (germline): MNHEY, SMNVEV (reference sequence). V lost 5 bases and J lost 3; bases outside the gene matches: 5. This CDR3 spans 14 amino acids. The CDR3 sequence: CASSPLSGSYEQYF. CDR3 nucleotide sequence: TGTGCCAGCAGTCCTCTTAGCGGGAGCTACGAGCAGTACTTC.

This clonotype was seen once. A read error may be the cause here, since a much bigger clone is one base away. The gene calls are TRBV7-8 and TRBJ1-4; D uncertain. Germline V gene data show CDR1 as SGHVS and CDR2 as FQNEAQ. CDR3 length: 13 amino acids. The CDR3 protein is CANSLGRTEKLFF. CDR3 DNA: TGTGCCAACAGCTTAGGGAGAACGGAAAAACTGTTTTTT.

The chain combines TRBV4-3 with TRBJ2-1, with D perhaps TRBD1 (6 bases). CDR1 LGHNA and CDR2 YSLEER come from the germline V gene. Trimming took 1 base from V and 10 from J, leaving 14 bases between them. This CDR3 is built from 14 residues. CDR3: CASSQGQDWGEQFF. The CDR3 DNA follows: TGCGCCAGCAGCCAAGGACAGGACTGGGGGGAGCAGTTCTTC.

CDR3 residues: CASSPSVQGDQETQYF. CDR3 nucleotide sequence: TGTGCCAGCAGCCCATCTGTGCAGGGGGACCAAGAGACCCAGTACTTC. The chain joins TRBV7-6 to TRBJ2-5; 7 bases align to TRBD1. Germline V gene data show CDR1 as SGHVS and CDR2 as FNYEAQ. The CDR3 is 16 amino acids. V lost 5 bases and J lost 0; bases outside the gene matches: 9.

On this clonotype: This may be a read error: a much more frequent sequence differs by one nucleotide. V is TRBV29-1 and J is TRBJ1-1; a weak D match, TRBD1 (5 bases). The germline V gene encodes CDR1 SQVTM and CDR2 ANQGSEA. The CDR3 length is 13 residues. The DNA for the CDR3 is TGCAGAGTTGAGCGACAGCAAAACACTGAAGCTTTCTTT. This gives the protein CRVERQQNTEAFF.

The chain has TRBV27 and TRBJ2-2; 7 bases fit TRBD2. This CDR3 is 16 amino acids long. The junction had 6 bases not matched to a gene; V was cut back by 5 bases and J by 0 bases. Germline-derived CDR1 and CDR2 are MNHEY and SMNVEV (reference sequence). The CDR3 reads CASSPPAGANTGELFF. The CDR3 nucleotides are TGTGCCAGCAGTCCCCCCGCGGGGGCGAACACCGGGGAGCTGTTTTTT.

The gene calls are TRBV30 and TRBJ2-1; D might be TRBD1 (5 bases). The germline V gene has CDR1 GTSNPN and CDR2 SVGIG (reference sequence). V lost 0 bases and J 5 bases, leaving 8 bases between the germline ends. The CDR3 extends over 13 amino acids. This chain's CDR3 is CAWSVRRDNEQFF. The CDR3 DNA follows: TGTGCCTGGAGTGTACGCAGGGACAATGAGCAGTTCTTC.

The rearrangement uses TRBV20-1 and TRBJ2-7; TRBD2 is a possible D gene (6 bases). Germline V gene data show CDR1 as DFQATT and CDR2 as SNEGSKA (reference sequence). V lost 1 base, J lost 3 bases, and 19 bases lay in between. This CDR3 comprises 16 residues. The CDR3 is CSARGPVASAYYEQYF. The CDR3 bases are TGCAGTGCTAGAGGACCCGTAGCTAGCGCGTACTACGAGCAGTACTTC.

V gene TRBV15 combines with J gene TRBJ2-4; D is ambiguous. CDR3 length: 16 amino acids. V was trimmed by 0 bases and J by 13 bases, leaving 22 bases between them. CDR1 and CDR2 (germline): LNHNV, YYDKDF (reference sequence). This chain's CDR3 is CATSRDSSLVRAGQYF. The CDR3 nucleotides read TGTGCCACCAGCAGAGATTCTTCTCTTGTACGGGCTGGGCAGTACTTC.

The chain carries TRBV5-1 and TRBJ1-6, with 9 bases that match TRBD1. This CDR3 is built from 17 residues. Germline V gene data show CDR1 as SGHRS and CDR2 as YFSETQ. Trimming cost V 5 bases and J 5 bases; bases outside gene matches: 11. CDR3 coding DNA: TGCGCCAGCAGGCGGGGGACAGGGAATGCGGATAATTCACCCCTCCACTTT. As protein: CASRRGTGNADNSPLHF.